The present TCR beta chain was sequenced within a study of cytomegalovirus exposure and HLA in healthy donors. PCR employed 60 Vbeta and 13 Jbeta primers. Measured with immunoSEQ multiplex PCR; TCRdb has only the in-frame clones, and not every one. The sample includes under 200,000 clones, roughly 80% seen only once; the top ten take around 1.7%. Study-wide findings and caveats: In a later analysis, productive TCRs from donors in an Asian-associated ancestry cluster reportedly carried fewer N-insertions than the cohort mean. Rarity held for most TCR sequences, but there were some public TCRs that occurred in many donors. Presence/absence analyses rested on an assumption that sequencing depth was roughly uniform across donors.

Of note for this clone: What it recognizes is unknown.

Trimming pared 0 bases from V and 6 bases from J, leaving 13 bases between. CDR3 size: 15 residues. Germline-derived CDR1 and CDR2 are SGHRS and YFSETQ. This chain connects TRBV5-1 to TRBJ2-1; D is undetermined. This clonotype was obtained from a woman between 18 and 30 years old in good health and CMV-seronegative. The sample comprised PBMCs. CDR3: CASSLEPRSTNEQFF. The CDR3 coding sequence is TGCGCCAGCAGCTTGGAACCGCGGAGTACCAATGAGCAGTTCTTC.